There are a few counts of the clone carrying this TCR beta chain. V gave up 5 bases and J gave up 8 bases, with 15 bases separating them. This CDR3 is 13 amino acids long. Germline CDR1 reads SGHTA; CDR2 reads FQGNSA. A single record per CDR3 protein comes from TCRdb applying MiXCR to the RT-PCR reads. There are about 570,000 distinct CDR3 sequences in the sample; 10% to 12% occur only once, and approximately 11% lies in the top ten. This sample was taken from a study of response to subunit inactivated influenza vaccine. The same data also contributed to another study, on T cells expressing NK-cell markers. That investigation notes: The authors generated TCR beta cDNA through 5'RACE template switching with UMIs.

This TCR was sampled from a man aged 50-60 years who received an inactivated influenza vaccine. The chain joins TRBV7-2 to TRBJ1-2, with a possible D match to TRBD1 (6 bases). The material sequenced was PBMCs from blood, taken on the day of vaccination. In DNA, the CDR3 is TGTGCCAGCAGCGCCACAGGGAATGGAGGCTACACCTTC. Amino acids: CASSATGNGGYTF.